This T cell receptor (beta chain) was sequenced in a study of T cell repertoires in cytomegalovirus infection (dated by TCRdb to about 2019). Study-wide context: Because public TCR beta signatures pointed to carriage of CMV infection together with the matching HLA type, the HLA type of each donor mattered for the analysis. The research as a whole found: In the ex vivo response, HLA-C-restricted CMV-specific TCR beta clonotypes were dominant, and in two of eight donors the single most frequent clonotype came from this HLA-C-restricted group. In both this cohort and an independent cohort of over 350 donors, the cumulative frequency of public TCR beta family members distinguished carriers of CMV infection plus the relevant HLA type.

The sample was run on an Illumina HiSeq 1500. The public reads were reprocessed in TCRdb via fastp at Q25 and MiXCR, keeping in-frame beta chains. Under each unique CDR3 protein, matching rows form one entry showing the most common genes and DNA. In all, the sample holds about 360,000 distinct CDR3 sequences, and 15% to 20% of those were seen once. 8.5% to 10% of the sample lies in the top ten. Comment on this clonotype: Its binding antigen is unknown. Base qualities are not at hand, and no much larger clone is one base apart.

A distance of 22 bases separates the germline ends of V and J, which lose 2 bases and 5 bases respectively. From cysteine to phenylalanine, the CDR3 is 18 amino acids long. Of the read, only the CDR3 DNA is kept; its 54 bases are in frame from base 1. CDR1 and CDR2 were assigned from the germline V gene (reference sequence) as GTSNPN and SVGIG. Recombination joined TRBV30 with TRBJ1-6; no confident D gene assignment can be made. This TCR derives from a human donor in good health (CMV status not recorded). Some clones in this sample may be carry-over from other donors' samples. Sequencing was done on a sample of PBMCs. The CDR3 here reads CAWSFTKDYLRNNSPLHF. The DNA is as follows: TGTGCCTGGAGTTTTACCAAGGACTATCTTAGGAATAATTCACCCCTCCACTTT.